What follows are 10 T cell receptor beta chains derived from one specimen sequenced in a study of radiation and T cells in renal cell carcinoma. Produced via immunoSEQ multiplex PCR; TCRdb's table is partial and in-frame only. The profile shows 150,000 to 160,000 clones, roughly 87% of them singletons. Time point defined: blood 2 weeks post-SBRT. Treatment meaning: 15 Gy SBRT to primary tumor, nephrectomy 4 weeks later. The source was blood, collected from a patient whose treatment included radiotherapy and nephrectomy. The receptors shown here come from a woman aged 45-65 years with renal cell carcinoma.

The CDR3: CASSVAQTPFYGYTF. The CDR3 DNA sequence: TGTGCCAGCAGCGTAGCCCAGACACCTTTCTATGGCTACACCTTC. The chain couples TRBV9 to TRBJ1-2; D gene unclear. Germline values: CDR1 SGDLS, CDR2 YYNGEE. V lost 0 bases and J lost 4, with 13 bases in between. The CDR3 length is 15 residues.

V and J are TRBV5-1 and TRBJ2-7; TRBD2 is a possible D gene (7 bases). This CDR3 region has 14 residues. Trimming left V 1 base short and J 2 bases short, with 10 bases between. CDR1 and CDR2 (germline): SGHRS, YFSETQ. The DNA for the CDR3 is TGCGCCAGCAGCTTGTTGGGGGGGCCCTACGAGCAGTACTTC. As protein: CASSLLGGPYEQYF.

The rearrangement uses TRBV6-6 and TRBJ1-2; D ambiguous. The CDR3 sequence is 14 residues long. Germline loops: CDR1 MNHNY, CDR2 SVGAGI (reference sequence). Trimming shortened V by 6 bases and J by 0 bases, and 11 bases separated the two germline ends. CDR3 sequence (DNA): TGTGCCAGCAGGACGTCGCCATCTAACTATGGCTACACCTTC. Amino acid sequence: CASRTSPSNYGYTF.

CDR3 sequence reads: CASRSPADPGFDSPLHF. CDR3 nucleotide sequence: TGTGCCAGTAGGAGCCCGGCAGATCCTGGGTTTGATTCACCCCTCCACTTT. The chain recombines TRBV19 with TRBJ1-6, with D unclear. This CDR3 region has 17 residues. Germline-derived CDR1 and CDR2 are LNHDA and SQIVND (reference sequence). Trimming left V 6 bases short and J 8 bases short, with 23 bases between.

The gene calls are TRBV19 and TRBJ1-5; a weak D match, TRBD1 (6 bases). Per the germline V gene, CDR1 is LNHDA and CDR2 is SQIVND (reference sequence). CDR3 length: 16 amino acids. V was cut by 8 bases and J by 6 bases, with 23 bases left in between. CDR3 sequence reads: CASRAIGQFPIQPQHF. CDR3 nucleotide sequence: TGTGCCAGTCGGGCTATTGGACAGTTCCCTATTCAGCCCCAGCATTTT.

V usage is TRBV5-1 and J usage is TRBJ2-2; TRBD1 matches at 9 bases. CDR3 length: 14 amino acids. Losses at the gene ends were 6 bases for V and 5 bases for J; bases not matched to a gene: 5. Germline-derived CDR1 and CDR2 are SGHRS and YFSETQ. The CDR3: CASTGQGWTGELFF. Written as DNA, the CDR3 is TGCGCCAGCACGGGACAGGGTTGGACCGGGGAGCTGTTTTTT.

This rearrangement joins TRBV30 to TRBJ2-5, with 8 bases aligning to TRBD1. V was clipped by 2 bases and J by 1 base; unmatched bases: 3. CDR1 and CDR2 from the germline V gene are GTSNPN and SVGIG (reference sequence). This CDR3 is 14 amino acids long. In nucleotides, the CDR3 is TGTGCCTGGAGTTGGGACAGGATCCAAGAGACCCAGTACTTC. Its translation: CAWSWDRIQETQYF.

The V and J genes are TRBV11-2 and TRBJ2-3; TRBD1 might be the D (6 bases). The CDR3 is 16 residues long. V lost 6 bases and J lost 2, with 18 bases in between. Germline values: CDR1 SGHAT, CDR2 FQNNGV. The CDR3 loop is CASRVAGQTYTDTQYF. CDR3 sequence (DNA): TGTGCCAGCAGGGTGGCAGGACAGACTTACACAGATACGCAGTATTTT.

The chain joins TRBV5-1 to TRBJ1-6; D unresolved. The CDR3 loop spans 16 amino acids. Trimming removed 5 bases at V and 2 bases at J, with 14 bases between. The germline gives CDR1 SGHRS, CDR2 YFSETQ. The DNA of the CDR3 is TGCGCCAGCAGACTCTTGGACGTAGCCTATAATTCACCCCTCCACTTT. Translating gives CASRLLDVAYNSPLHF.

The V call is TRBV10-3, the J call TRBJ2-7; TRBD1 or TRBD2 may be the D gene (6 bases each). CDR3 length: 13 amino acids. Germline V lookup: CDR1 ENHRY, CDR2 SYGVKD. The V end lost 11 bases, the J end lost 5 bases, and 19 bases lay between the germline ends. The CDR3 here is CAVGGRGINEQYF. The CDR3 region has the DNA TGTGCCGTCGGGGGCCGGGGAATTAACGAGCAGTACTTC.